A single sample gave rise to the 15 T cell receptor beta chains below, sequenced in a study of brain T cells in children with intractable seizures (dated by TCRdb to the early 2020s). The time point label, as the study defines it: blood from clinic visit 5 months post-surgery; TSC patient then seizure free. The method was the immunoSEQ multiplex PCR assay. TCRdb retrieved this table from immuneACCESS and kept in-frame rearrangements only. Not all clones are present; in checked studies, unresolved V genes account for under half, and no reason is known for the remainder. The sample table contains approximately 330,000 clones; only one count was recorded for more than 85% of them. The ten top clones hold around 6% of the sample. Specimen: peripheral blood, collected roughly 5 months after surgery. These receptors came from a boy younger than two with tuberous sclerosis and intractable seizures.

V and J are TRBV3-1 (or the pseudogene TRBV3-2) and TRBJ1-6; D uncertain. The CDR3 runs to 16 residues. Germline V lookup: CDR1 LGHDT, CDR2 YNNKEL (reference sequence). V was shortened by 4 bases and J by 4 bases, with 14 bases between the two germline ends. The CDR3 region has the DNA TGTGCCAGCAGCCTGTGGGAGGGCGGATATAATTCACCCCTCCACTTT. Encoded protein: CASSLWEGGYNSPLHF.

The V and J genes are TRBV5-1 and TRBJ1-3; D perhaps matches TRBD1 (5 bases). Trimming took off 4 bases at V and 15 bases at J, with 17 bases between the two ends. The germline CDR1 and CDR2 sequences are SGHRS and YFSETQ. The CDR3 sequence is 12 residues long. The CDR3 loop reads CASSAPSTAKYF. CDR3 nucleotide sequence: TGCGCCAGCAGCGCTCCCTCGACAGCGAAATATTTT.

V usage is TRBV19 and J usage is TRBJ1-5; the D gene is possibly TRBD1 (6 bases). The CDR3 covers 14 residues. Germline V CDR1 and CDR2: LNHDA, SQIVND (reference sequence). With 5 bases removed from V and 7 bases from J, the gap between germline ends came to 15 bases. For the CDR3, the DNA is TGTGCCAGTAGTTTCCCCGACAGGAACCAGCCCCAGCATTTT. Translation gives CASSFPDRNQPQHF. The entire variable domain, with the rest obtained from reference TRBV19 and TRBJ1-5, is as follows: DGGITQSPKYLFRKEGQNVTLSCEQNLNHDAMYWYRQDPGQGLRLIYYSQIVNDFQKGDIAEGYSVSREKKESFPLTVTSAQKNPTAFYLCASSFPDRNQPQHFGDGTRLSIL.

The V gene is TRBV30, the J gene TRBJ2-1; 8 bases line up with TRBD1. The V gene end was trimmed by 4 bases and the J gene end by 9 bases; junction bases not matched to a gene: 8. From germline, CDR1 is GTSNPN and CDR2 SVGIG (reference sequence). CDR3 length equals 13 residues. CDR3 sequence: CAWTGRTGGEQFF. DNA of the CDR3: TGTGCCTGGACCGGCCGTACAGGGGGTGAGCAGTTCTTC.

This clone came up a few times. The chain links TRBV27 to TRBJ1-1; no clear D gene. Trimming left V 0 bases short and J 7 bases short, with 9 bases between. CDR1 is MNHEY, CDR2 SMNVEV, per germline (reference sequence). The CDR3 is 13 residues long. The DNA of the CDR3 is TGTGCCAGCAGTTTATCAAGGGTCGGTGAAGCTTTCTTT. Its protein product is CASSLSRVGEAFF.

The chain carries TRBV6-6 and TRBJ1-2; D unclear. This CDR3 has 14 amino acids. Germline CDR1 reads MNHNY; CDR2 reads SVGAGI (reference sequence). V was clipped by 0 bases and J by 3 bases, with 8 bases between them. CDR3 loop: CASSYSAGDYGYTF. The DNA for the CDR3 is TGTGCCAGCAGTTACTCAGCTGGGGACTATGGCTACACCTTC.

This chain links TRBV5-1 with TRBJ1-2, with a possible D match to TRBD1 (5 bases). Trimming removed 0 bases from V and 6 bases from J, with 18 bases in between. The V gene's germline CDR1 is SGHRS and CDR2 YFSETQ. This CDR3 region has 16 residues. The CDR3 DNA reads TGCGCCAGCAGCTTGGCCGTGCCAGGGAGTCCCCATGGCTACACCTTC. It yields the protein CASSLAVPGSPHGYTF.

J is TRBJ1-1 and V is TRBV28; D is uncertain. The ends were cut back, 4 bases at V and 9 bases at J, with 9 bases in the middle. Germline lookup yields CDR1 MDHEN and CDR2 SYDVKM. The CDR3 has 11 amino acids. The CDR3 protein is CASSSVPQAFF. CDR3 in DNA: TGTGCCAGCAGTTCGGTTCCACAAGCTTTCTTT.

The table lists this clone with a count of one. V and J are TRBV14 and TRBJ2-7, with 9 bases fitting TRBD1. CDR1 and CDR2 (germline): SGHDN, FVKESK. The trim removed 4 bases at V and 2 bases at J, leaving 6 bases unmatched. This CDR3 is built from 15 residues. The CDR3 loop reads CASSRGGTGTYEQYF. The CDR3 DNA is TGTGCCAGCAGCCGGGGGGGGACAGGGACCTACGAGCAGTACTTC.

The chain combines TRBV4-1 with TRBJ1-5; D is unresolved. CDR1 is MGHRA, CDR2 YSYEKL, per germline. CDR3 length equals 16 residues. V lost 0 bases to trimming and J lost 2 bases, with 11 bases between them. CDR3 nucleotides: TGCGCCAGCAGCCAAGATGGCGGCATTGGCAATCAGCCCCAGCATTTT. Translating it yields CASSQDGGIGNQPQHF.

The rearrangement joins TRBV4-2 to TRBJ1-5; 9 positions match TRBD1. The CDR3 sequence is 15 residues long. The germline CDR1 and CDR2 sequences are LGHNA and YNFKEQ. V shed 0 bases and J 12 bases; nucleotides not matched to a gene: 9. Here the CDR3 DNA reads TGTGCCAGCAGCCAAGACGGGGCCTGGACAGGGGACCAGCATTTT. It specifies CASSQDGAWTGDQHF.

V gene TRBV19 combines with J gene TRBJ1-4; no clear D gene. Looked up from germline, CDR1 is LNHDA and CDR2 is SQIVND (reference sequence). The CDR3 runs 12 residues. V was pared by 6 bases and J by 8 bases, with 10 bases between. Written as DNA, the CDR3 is TGTGCCAGTAGCAGACATGGGGAAAAACTGTTTTTT. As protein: CASSRHGEKLFF.

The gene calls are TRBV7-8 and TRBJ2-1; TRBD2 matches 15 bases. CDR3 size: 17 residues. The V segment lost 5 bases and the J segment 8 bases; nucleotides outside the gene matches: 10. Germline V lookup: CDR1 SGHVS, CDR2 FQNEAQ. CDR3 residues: CASSLVGTSGRLYEQFF. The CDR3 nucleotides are TGTGCCAGCAGCCTGGTCGGGACTAGCGGGAGGCTATATGAGCAGTTCTTC.

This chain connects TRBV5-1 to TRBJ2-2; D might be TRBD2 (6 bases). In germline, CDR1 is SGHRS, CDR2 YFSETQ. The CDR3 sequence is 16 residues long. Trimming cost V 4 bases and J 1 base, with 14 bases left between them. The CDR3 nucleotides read TGCGCCAGCAGCAAAGTAGCGGCAAGGAACACCGGGGAGCTGTTTTTT. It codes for CASSKVAARNTGELFF.

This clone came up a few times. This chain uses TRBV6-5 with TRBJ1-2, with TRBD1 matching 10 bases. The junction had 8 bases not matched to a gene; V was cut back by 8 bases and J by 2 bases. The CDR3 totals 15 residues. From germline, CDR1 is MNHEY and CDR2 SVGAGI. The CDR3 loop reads CASGSTGGTNYGYTF. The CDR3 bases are TGTGCCAGCGGATCGACAGGGGGCACCAACTATGGCTACACCTTC.